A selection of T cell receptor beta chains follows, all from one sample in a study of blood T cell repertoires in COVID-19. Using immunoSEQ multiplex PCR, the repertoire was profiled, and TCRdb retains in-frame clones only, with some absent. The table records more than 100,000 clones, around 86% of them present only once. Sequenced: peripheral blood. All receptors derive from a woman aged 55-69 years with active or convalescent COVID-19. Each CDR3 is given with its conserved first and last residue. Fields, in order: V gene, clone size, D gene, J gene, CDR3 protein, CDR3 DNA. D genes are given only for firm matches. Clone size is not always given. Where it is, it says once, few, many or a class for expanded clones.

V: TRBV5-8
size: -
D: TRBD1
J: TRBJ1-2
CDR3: CASSLWGQGVLANYGYTF
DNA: TGTGCCAGCAGCTTGTGGGGACAGGGGGTCCTAGCTAACTATGGCTACACCTTC

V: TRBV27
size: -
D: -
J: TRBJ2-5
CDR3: CASSRRGTEEETQYF
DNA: TGTGCCAGCAGTAGACGCGGGACAGAAGAAGAGACCCAGTACTTC

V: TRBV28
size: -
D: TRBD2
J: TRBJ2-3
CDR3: CASSSQAGVRDTQYF
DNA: TGTGCCAGCAGTTCCCAAGCGGGAGTCAGAGATACGCAGTATTTT

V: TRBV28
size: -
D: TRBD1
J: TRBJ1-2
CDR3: CASSPDGQGYTGYTF
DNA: TGTGCCAGCAGTCCAGACGGACAGGGGTACACTGGCTACACCTTC

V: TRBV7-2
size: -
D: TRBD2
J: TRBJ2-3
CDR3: CASSTSGGASDTQYF
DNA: TGTGCCAGCAGTACAAGCGGGGGGGCCTCAGATACGCAGTATTTT

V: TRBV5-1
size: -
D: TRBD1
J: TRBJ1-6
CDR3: CASRDRGNSPLHF
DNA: TGCGCCAGCAGGGACAGGGGAAATTCACCCCTCCACTTT

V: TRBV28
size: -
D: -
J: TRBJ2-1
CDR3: CASYASRLTYNEQFF
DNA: TGTGCCAGCTATGCATCCCGCCTAACCTACAATGAGCAGTTCTTC

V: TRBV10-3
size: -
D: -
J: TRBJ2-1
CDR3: CAISSIRRGRGNEQFF
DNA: TGTGCCATCAGTTCCATACGGAGGGGACGGGGCAATGAGCAGTTCTTC

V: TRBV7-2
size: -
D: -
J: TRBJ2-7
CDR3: CASSSYIRPEQYF
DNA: TGTGCCAGCAGCTCGTACATCCGTCCCGAGCAGTACTTC

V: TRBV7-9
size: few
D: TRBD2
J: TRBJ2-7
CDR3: CASRSGREGLYGEQYF
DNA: TGTGCCAGCAGATCTGGCCGGGAGGGCCTTTATGGGGAGCAGTACTTC

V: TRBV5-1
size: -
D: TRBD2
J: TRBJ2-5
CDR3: CASTLREGTQYF
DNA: TGCGCCAGCACCTTGAGGGAGGGGACCCAGTACTTC

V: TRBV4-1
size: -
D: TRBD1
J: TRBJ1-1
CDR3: CASSQLRGTAEAFF
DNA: TGCGCCAGCAGCCAACTTCGCGGGACAGCTGAAGCTTTCTTT

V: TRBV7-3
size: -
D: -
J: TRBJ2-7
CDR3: CASSLRRGYEQYF
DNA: TGTGCCAGCAGCTTGAGGCGGGGCTACGAGCAGTACTTC

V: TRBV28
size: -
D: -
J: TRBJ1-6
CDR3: CASSGTVDNSPLHF
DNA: TGTGCCAGCAGTGGGACTGTGGATAATTCACCCCTCCACTTT

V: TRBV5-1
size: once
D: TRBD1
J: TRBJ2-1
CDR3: CASSLGQGAHNEQFF
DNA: TGCGCCAGCAGCTTGGGGCAGGGGGCACACAATGAGCAGTTCTTC

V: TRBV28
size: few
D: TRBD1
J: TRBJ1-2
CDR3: CASSPGTGNYGYTF
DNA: TGTGCCAGCAGTCCCGGGACAGGGAACTATGGCTACACCTTC

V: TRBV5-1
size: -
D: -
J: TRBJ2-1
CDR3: CASSEDSYNEQFF
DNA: TGCGCCAGCAGCGAGGACAGTTACAATGAGCAGTTCTTC

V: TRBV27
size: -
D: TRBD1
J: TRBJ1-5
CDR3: CASRARQGMSNQPQHF
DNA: TGTGCCAGCAGAGCGAGACAGGGGATGAGCAATCAGCCCCAGCATTTT

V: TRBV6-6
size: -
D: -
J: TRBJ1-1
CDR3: CASSYGYRQDEAFF
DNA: TGTGCCAGCAGTTACGGTTATAGACAGGACGAAGCTTTCTTT

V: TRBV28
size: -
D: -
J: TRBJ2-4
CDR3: CATHRDTQNIQYF
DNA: TGTGCCACACACCGGGACACCCAAAACATTCAGTACTTC

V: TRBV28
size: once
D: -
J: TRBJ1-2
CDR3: CASSPLTGVFGGYTF
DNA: TGTGCCAGCAGTCCCCTAACGGGGGTGTTTGGCGGCTACACCTTC

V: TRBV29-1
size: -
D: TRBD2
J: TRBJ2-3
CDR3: CSTRTSSGTDTQYF
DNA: TGCAGCACCCGGACTAGCTCGGGCACAGATACGCAGTATTTT